These 2 T cell receptor beta chains were sequenced from one sample in a study of blood T cells in healthy people across ages. With a J-beta primer mix and a sample-barcoded 5' primer, a second PCR ran roughly 7 to 11 cycles. TCRdb reprocessed the 5' RACE reads with MiXCR, giving one entry per CDR3 protein. The sample records roughly 500,000 distinct CDR3 sequences, 24% being singletons. These data also featured in a second study, about T cells of mothers and their children.

The specimen was blood. The receptors were sampled from a boy between 10 and 17 years old in good health.

This clonotype occurred many times. This rearrangement joins TRBV25-1 to TRBJ2-7; 10 bases match TRBD2. CDR1 and CDR2 from the germline V gene are MGHDK and SYGVNS. The CDR3 covers 19 residues. V lost 1 base and J lost 4; bases outside the gene matches: 16. In DNA form, the CDR3 reads TGTGCCAGCAGTGAATTGGGAAGTAGCGGGAGGCCCACAAGATACGAGCAGTACTTC. Translation gives CASSELGSSGRPTRYEQYF.

This clonotype has more than one count but fewer than ten. The V gene is TRBV29-1, the J gene TRBJ1-4; weak D call: TRBD1 (6 bases). The CDR3 totals 14 residues. The germline V gene encodes CDR1 SQVTM and CDR2 ANQGSEA. Trimming cost V 7 bases and J 6 bases, with 18 bases left between them. The chain's CDR3 is CSAAEGGEHEKLFF. CDR3 DNA sequence: TGCAGCGCCGCCGAGGGGGGTGAACATGAAAAACTGTTTTTT.